Listed below are T cell receptor beta chains from one sample, sequenced in a study of blood T cell repertoires in COVID-19. Using immunoSEQ multiplex PCR, the repertoire was profiled, and TCRdb retains in-frame clones only, with some absent. This table holds roughly 120,000 clones, 70% to 90% found once. Sequencing was performed on peripheral blood. Every receptor here comes from a human donor in a cohort sampled during active COVID-19. Each CDR3 is given with its conserved first and last residue. Each record gives: CDR3 length, V gene, J gene, clone size, CDR3 protein. The size of a clone is reported for some rows only, either as once, few or many, or as a class for expanded clones.

>13|TRBV5-4|TRBJ2-7|NA
CASSTGPRGEQYF
>15|TRBV6-5|TRBJ1-4|NA
CASSGQGRSNEKLFF
>14|TRBV28|TRBJ2-4|NA
CASSIGLAKNIQYF
>11|TRBV28|TRBJ2-7|once
CAIKGAYEQYF
>13|TRBV14|TRBJ1-2|NA
CASSQVGLYGYTF
>16|TRBV7-2|TRBJ1-2|NA
CASSGPGTGINYGYTF
>15|TRBV4-2|TRBJ2-7|NA
CASSLRTSATYEQYF
>15|TRBV11-3|TRBJ1-3|NA
CASSFPRGSGNTIYF
>14|TRBV6-5|TRBJ2-1|once
CASSYGLAGNEQFF
>16|TRBV7-9|TRBJ1-6|NA
CASSFDGTVRNSPLHF
>14|TRBV19|TRBJ2-6|NA
CASTTGAGANVLTF
>15|TRBV3-1/TRBV3-2|TRBJ1-2|NA
CASSQGTGRGYGYTF
>14|TRBV11-2|TRBJ2-1|NA
CASSFRSSYNEQFF
>12|TRBV12-3/TRBV12-4|TRBJ1-1|NA
CASSTLGAEAFF
>16|TRBV9|TRBJ1-1|NA
CASSPRGVGGGTEAFF
>14|TRBV28|TRBJ1-3|few
CASSPQGARNTIYF
>12|TRBV9|TRBJ1-6|NA
CASSRGGSPLHF
>19|TRBV15|TRBJ2-5|NA
CATSRGRLAGGQYQETQYF
>15|TRBV28|TRBJ1-1|NA
CASSPTRGGPGGAFF